The clone carrying this TCR beta chain was seen repeatedly, ten times or more. Its antigen is not identified. This sample is drawn from a study of early T cells in non-severe SARS-CoV-2 infection. About the research overall: With bulk RNA from unsorted whole blood as input, sequencing yielded unpaired chains.

Whole-study findings and limits: VDJdb matching favored anti-spike CD8 responses, missing private and CD4 specificities.

This CDR3 is built from 14 residues. Germline assignment: CDR1 SGHTA and CDR2 FQGNSA. V was clipped by 10 bases and J by 1 base, with 13 bases between them. Unique molecular identifiers were affixed to single, distinct cDNA molecules. TCRdb reanalysed the 5' RACE reads using MiXCR and keeps one entry per CDR3 protein. The sample holds tens of thousands of distinct CDR3 sequences; around 12% are singletons and the top ten take less than 6%. Input material: whole blood. The clonotype was recovered from an adult who was a healthcare worker with PCR-confirmed SARS-CoV-2 infection or an uninfected control (not recorded which). The J gene is TRBJ2-2, the V gene TRBV7-2; D is unresolved. The CDR3 protein is CATSTHMNTGELFF. CDR3 coding DNA: TGTGCCACTTCGACCCATATGAACACCGGGGAGCTGTTTTTT.